The T cell receptor beta chain under discussion was sequenced for a study of blood T cells in healthy people across ages (dated by TCRdb to between 2014 and 2017). Turning to the overall study: In model experiments, template switching captured roughly one uniquely barcoded TCR beta cDNA molecule for every two T cells. Donors of different ages were randomly distributed across sequencing lanes to avoid experimental bias. Using deep sequencing normalized with unique cDNA molecular identifiers, the study measured how TCR beta repertoire diversity changes with age. Using the same blood draw, the study looked at two additional independent replicas of 1 million unique cDNA reads for two donors, one aged 18 to 30 and the other aged 80 or older. The donors were divided into four age groups: young (average around 16 years), middle-aged (approximately 39), aged (about 62) and long-lived (about 90).

The receptor library was made with 5' RACE. The sequencing machine was an Illumina HiSeq 2500. A second PCR of about 6 to 12 cycles was run with a J-beta primer mix and a sample-barcoded 5' primer. A template-switch 5' adaptor carrying 12 random nucleotides introduced a unique molecular identifier onto each TCR beta cDNA molecule. At least 3 million CDR3-containing paired-end reads were obtained from each sample. First-strand cDNA was synthesized from all RNA with the Mint cDNA synthesis kit, primed by a TRBC-specific oligonucleotide. Following uracil-DNA glycosylase treatment, all cDNA underwent a first 18-cycle PCR with the universal primers M1SS and BC2_uni_R. Concerning the study's data processing: For normalization, 1 million high-quality reads, each with a distinct molecular identifier, were randomly selected from each sample. Reads sharing molecular identifiers were discarded rather than binned into consensus sequences. MiTCR, with a Q25 quality threshold and the strictest error-elimination algorithm, was used for CDR3 identification, clonotype clustering and error correction. A nonparametric unseen species model using Euler transformation provided a lower-bound estimate of total TCR beta diversity. Through fastp at Q25 and MiXCR, TCRdb rebuilt clones from the public reads, retaining in-frame beta chains. CDR3 protein sequences are deduplicated, and each keeps its most common genes and DNA. The V and J calls reflect TCRdb's pipeline rather than the authors' work. The table for this sample lists about 1,000,000 distinct CDR3 sequences; around 43% of them were counted only once. Of the sample, approximately 20% falls within the top ten clones.

CDR1 and CDR2 (SGHTA, FQGNSA) derive from the germline V gene. V is cut by 1 base and J by 3 bases, and the space between the germline ends is 10 bases. The CDR3 runs 14 residues from the cysteine to the phenylalanine. Only the CDR3 DNA is retained, 42 bases long and in frame from the first base. What the work shows at the level of the full study, not this receptor alone: Estimates of total diversity from one million sequenced T cells were regarded as lower bounds and underestimates. The long-lived group showed more naive CD4+ T cells, fewer expanded clones and increased TCR diversity than the aged group, suggesting age selection. The percentage of naive T cells measured by flow cytometry correlated strongly with observed TCR beta diversity. Conclusive comparison of naive and antigen-experienced compartments was prevented by the profiling of bulk unsorted PBMCs. Observed TCR beta diversity per million T cells fell roughly linearly with age, and a significant reduction was already apparent by age roughly 40. The CMV infection status of donors was not known, potentially confounding age-related changes in expanded clonotypes.

The donors were some 36 Caucasian individuals from Russia, aged roughly 6 to 95 years, who were systemically healthy. Each donor gave ten milliliters of peripheral blood, drawn into EDTA-treated Vacutainer tubes. Ficoll-Paque density-gradient centrifugation was used to isolate PBMCs, with at least 6.5 million obtained per sample. Total RNA, at least 6 micrograms per sample, was extracted from PBMCs with Trizol reagent. For every donor, flow cytometry on a PBMC aliquot measured the percentage of naive CD45RAhigh/CD27high T cells. There are a few counts of this clonotype. Its antigen is still unknown. No much larger clonotype is one base removed from it; base qualities were not supplied.

Recombination joined TRBV7-2 with TRBJ2-7, with no confidently assigned D gene. The sample comprised blood. The sequence came from a woman aged 60 to 75 in good health. CDR3 loop: CASSLEVFRYEQYF. The DNA sequence reads TGTGCCAGCAGCTTAGAAGTATTCCGCTACGAGCAGTACTTC.